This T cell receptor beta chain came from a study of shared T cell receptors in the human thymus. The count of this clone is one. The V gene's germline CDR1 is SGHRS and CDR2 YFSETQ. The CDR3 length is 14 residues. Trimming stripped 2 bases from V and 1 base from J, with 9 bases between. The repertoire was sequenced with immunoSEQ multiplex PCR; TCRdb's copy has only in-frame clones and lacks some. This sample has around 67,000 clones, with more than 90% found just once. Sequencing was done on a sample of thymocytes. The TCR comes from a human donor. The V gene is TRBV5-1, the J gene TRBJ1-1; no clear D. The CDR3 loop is CASSLSPQNTEAFF. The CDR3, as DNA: TGCGCCAGCAGCTTATCCCCACAGAACACTGAAGCTTTCTTT.